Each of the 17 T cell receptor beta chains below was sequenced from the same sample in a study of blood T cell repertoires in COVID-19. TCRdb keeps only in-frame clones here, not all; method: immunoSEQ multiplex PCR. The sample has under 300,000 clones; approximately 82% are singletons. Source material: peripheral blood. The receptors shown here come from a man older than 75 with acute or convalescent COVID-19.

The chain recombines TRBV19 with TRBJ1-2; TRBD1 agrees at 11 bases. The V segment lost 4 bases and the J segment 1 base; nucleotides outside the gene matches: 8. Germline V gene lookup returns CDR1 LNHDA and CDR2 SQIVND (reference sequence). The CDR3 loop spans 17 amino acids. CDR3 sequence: CASSTWTGGSINYGYTF. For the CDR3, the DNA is TGTGCCAGTAGTACTTGGACAGGGGGCTCTATTAACTATGGCTACACCTTC.

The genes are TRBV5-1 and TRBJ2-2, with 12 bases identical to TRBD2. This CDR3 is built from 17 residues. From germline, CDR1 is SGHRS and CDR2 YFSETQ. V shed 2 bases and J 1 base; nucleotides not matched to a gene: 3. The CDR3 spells CASSFTSGGMNTGELFF. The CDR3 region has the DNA TGCGCCAGCAGCTTTACTAGCGGGGGGATGAACACCGGGGAGCTGTTTTTT. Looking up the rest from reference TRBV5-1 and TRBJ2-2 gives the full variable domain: KAGVTQTPRYLIKTRGQQVTLSCSPISGHRSVSWYQQTPGQGLQFLFEYFSETQRNKGNFPGRFSGRQFSNSRSEMNVSTLELGDSALYLCASSFTSGGMNTGELFFGEGSRLTVL.

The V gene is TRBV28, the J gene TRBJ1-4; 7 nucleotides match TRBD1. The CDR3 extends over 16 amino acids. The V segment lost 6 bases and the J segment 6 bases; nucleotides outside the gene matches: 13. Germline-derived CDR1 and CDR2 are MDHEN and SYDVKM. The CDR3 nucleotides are TGTGCCAGCAGACGTTCACAGGGGACGGGGTATGAAAAACTGTTTTTT. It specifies CASRRSQGTGYEKLFF. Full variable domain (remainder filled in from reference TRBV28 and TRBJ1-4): DVKVTQSSRYLVKRTGEKVFLECVQDMDHENMFWYRQDPGLGLRLIYFSYDVKMKEKGDIPEGYSVSREKKERFSLILESASTNQTSMYLCASRRSQGTGYEKLFFGSGTQLSVL.

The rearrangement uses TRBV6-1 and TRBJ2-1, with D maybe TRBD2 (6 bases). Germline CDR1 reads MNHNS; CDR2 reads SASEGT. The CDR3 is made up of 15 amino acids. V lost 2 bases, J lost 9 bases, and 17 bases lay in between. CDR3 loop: CASSESLGRRGEQFF. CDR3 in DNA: TGTGCCAGCAGTGAATCCCTGGGACGGAGGGGTGAGCAGTTCTTC.

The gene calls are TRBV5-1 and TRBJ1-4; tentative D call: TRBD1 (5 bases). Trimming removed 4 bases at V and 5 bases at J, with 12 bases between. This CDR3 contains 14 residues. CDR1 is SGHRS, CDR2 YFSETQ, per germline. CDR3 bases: TGCGCCAGCAGCCTGACAGTTACAAATGAAAAACTGTTTTTT. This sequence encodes CASSLTVTNEKLFF.

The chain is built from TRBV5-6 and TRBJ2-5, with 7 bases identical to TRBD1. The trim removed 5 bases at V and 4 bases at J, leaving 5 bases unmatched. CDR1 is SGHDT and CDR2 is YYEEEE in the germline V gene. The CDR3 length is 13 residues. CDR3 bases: TGTGCCAGCAGTTACAGGGGTGGAGAGACCCAGTACTTC. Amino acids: CASSYRGGETQYF.

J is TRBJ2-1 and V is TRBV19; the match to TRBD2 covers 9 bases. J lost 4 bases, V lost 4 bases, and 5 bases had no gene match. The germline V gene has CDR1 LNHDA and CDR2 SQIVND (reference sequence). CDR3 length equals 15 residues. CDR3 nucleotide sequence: TGTGCCAGTAGTAGCGGCGGGGGGGTTTACAATGAGCAGTTCTTC. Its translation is CASSSGGGVYNEQFF.

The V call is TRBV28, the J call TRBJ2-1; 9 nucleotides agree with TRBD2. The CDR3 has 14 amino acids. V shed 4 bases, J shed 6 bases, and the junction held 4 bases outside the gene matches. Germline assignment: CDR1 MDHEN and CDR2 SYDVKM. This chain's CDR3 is CASSSSGIVNEQFF. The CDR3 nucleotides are TGTGCCAGCAGTTCTAGCGGGATCGTCAATGAGCAGTTCTTC.

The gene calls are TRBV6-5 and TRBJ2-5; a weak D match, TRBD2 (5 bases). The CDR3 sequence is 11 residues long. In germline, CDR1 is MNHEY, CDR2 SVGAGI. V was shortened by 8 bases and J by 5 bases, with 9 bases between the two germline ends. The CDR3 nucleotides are TGTGCCAGCGAGGGATACGAGACCCAGTACTTC. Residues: CASEGYETQYF.

The CDR3 bases are TGTGCCAGCAGCCAAACTCATAGAGGAGATACGCAGTATTTT. Translated, it gives CASSQTHRGDTQYF. J is TRBJ2-3 and V is TRBV3-1 (or the pseudogene TRBV3-2); D gene unclear. The CDR3 extends over 14 amino acids. The germline V and J ends were trimmed by 2 bases and 5 bases, with 11 bases remaining between them. CDR1 and CDR2 (germline): LGHDT, YNNKEL (reference sequence).

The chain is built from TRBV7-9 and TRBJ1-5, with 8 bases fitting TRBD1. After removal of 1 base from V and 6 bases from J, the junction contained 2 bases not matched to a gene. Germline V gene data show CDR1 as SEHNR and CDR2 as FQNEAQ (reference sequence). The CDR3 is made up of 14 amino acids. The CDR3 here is CASSLETGAQPQHF. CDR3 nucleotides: TGTGCCAGCAGCTTAGAGACAGGGGCTCAGCCCCAGCATTTT.

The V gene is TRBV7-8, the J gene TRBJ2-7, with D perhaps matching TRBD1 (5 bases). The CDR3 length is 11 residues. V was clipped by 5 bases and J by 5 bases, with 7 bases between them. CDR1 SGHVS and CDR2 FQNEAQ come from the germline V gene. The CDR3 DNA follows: TGTGCCAGCAGCCCGGACAACGAGCAGTACTTC. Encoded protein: CASSPDNEQYF.

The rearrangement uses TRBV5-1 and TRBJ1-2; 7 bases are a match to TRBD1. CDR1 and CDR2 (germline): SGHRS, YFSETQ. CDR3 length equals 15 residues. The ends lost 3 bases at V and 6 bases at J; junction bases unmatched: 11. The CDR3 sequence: CASSSDPGGHDGYTF. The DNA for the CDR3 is TGCGCCAGCAGCTCCGACCCAGGGGGGCACGATGGCTACACCTTC.

The CDR3 sequence: CASSLTGQPQHF. Here the CDR3 DNA reads TGCGCCAGCAGCCTGACAGGGCAGCCCCAGCATTTT. The chain combines TRBV5-1 with TRBJ1-5, with TRBD1 identical over 7 bases. The V gene's germline CDR1 is SGHRS and CDR2 YFSETQ. CDR3 size: 12 residues. With V trimmed by 4 bases and J by 7 bases, 2 bases remained unmatched.

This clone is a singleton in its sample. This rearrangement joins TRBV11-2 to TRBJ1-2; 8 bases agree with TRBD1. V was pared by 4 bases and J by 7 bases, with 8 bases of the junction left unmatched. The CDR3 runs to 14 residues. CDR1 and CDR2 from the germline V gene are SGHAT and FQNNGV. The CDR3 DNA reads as TGTGCCAGCAGCTCCCCCCAGGGACAGGCTGGCTACACCTTC. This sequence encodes CASSSPQGQAGYTF.

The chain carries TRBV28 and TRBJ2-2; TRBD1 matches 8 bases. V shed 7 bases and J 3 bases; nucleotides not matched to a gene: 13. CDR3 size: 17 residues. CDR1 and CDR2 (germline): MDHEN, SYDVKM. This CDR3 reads CASTPPHGTGDTGELFF. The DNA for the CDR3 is TGTGCCAGCACCCCACCCCACGGGACAGGCGACACCGGGGAGCTGTTTTTT.

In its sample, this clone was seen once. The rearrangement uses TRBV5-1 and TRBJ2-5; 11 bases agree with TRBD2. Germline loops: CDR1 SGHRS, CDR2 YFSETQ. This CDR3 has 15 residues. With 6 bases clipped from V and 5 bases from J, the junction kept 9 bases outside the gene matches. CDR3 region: CASTLSGGAGETQYF. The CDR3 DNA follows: TGCGCCAGCACCCTTAGCGGGGGGGCCGGTGAGACCCAGTACTTC.